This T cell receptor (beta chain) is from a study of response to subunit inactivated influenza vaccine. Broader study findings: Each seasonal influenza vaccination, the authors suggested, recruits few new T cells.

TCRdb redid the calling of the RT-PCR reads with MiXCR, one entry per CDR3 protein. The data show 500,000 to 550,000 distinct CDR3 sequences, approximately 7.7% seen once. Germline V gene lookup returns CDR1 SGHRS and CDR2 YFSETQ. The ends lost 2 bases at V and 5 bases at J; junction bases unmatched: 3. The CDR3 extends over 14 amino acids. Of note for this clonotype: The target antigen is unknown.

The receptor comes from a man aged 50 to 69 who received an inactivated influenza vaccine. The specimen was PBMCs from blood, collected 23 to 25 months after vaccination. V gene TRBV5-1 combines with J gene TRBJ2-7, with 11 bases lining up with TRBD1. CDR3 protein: CASSFGQGANEQYF. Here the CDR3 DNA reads TGCGCCAGCAGCTTCGGACAGGGGGCAAACGAGCAGTACTTC.